A selection of T cell receptor beta chains follows, all from one sample in a study of regulatory T cells in long-lasting Graves disease. TCRdb ran MiXCR on the multiplex PCR reads and lists one entry per CDR3 protein. The sample has some 200,000 distinct CDR3 sequences; around a fifth are singletons. The data also belong to a second study, concerning T cells in Graves' hyperthyroidism and ophthalmopathy.

Sample: peripheral blood mononuclear cells (PBMCs), taken at new diagnosis, from a patient treated with antithyroid drugs. Receptors originate from a woman aged 30 to 39 with Graves disease. Both conserved end residues are part of each CDR3. Fields, in order: D gene, V gene, J gene, clone size, CDR3 protein, CDR3 DNA. A D gene is named only where the DNA matches it firmly. Rows give clone size only sometimes, using once, few, many, or a class for an expanded clone.

D: .; V: TRBV7-3; J: TRBJ2-2; size: few; CDR3: CASSPSNGELFF; DNA: TGTGCCAGCAGCCCCTCGAACGGGGAGCTGTTTTTT
D: TRBD2; V: TRBV20-1; J: TRBJ2-1; size: many; CDR3: CSANSGRSSYNERFF; DNA: TGCAGTGCTAATAGCGGGAGAAGCTCCTACAATGAGCGGTTCTTC
D: TRBD1; V: TRBV19; J: TRBJ1-5; size: few; CDR3: CASASPGQAANQPQHF; DNA: TGTGCCAGTGCCTCCCCGGGACAGGCGGCGAATCAGCCCCAGCATTTT
D: TRBD1; V: TRBV28; J: TRBJ2-4; size: many; CDR3: CASGEPGQGENIQYF; DNA: TGTGCCAGCGGGGAACCGGGACAGGGGGAAAACATTCAGTACTTC
D: TRBD1; V: TRBV27; J: TRBJ1-1; size: many; CDR3: CASSSQGQINTEAFF; DNA: TGTGCCAGCAGTTCCCAGGGACAGATTAACACTGAAGCTTTCTTT
D: .; V: TRBV28; J: TRBJ2-7; size: .; CDR3: CASSFLLTVQQYF; DNA: TGTGCCAGCAGTTTTCTCCTGACGGTCCAGCAGTACTTC
D: .; V: TRBV30; J: TRBJ2-5; size: many; CDR3: CAWSPQGVGQETQYF; DNA: TGTGCCTGGAGTCCACAGGGAGTTGGGCAAGAGACCCAGTACTTC
D: .; V: TRBV20-1; J: TRBJ2-1; size: many; CDR3: CSARVGAGASYNEQFF; DNA: TGCAGTGCTAGAGTAGGGGCGGGGGCATCCTACAATGAGCAGTTCTTC
D: .; V: TRBV2; J: TRBJ1-2; size: many; CDR3: CASSPGDVLSYTF; DNA: TGTGCCAGCAGCCCAGGGGATGTACTCAGCTACACCTTC
D: .; V: TRBV27; J: TRBJ1-5; size: many; CDR3: CASSLVFNQPQHF; DNA: TGTGCCAGCAGTTTGGTTTTCAATCAGCCCCAGCATTTT
D: .; V: TRBV4-1; J: TRBJ1-5; size: .; CDR3: CASSQEEGNQPQHF; DNA: TGCGCCAGCAGCCAAGAAGAAGGCAATCAGCCCCAGCATTTT
D: .; V: TRBV5-6; J: TRBJ2-1; size: many; CDR3: CASSSTTGRNYNEQFF; DNA: TGTGCCAGCAGCTCTACAACGGGACGAAACTACAATGAGCAGTTCTTC
D: .; V: TRBV6-4; J: TRBJ2-1; size: .; CDR3: CASSDTGSSYNEQFF; DNA: TGTGCCAGCAGCGATACAGGGAGCTCCTACAATGAGCAGTTCTTC
D: .; V: TRBV29-1; J: TRBJ1-1; size: many; CDR3: CSVVRPDILTEAFF; DNA: TGCAGCGTTGTAAGACCAGATATACTCACTGAAGCTTTCTTT
D: .; V: TRBV30; J: TRBJ1-2; size: many; CDR3: CAWSEGTYGYTF; DNA: TGTGCCTGGAGTGAGGGGACCTATGGCTACACCTTC
D: .; V: TRBV3-1; J: TRBJ2-5; size: many; CDR3: CASSQETVQETQYF; DNA: TGTGCCAGCAGCCAAGAGACTGTCCAAGAGACCCAGTACTTC
D: TRBD1; V: TRBV4-1; J: TRBJ1-1; size: many; CDR3: CASSQESTGTGAVTEAFF; DNA: TGCGCCAGCAGCCAAGAGTCAACCGGGACAGGGGCGGTCACTGAAGCTTTCTTT
D: .; V: TRBV3-1; J: TRBJ1-3; size: .; CDR3: CASSRTSGNTIYF; DNA: TGTGCCAGCAGCCGCACATCTGGAAACACCATATATTTT
D: .; V: TRBV5-1; J: TRBJ1-3; size: many; CDR3: CASSMAGPVAGNTIYF; DNA: TGTGCCAGCAGCATGGCAGGCCCAGTCGCCGGAAACACCATATATTTT
D: TRBD2; V: TRBV28; J: TRBJ2-2; size: many; CDR3: CASSLWAGRANTGELFF; DNA: TGTGCCAGCAGTTTATGGGCCGGGAGGGCTAACACCGGGGAGCTGTTTTTT
D: TRBD1; V: TRBV19; J: TRBJ1-5; size: many; CDR3: CASSEDLGQGYQPQHF; DNA: TGTGCCAGTAGCGAAGATCTGGGACAGGGCTATCAGCCCCAGCATTTT
D: .; V: TRBV7-2; J: TRBJ1-5; size: .; CDR3: CASSLWPGETQHF; DNA: TGTGCCAGCAGCTTATGGCCCGGGGAGACCCAGCATTTT
D: .; V: TRBV19; J: TRBJ2-6; size: .; CDR3: CASSIWGTGANVLTF; DNA: TGTGCCAGTAGTATTTGGGGGACTGGGGCCAACGTCCTGACTTTC
D: .; V: TRBV20-1; J: TRBJ1-2; size: few; CDR3: CSARTDGHGYTF; DNA: TGCAGTGCTAGAACGGACGGGCATGGCTACACCTTC
D: TRBD1; V: TRBV30; J: TRBJ2-7; size: many; CDR3: CAWRTGDRDVNEQYF; DNA: TGTGCCTGGAGAACGGGGGACAGGGACGTGAACGAGCAGTACTTC
D: .; V: TRBV15; J: TRBJ1-4; size: once; CDR3: CATSRAGATNEKLFF; DNA: TGTGCCACCAGCAGAGCCGGGGCAACTAATGAAAAACTGTTTTTT
D: TRBD1; V: TRBV6-2/TRBV6-3; J: TRBJ1-1; size: .; CDR3: CASSEADRGLDTEAFF; DNA: TGTGCCAGCAGTGAAGCTGACAGGGGGCTGGATACTGAAGCTTTCTTT
D: .; V: TRBV12-3/TRBV12-4; J: TRBJ1-2; size: .; CDR3: CASSLGQGTGGYTF; DNA: TGTGCCAGCAGTTTAGGCCAGGGGACCGGTGGCTACACCTTC
D: TRBD1; V: TRBV7-4; J: TRBJ2-1; size: many; CDR3: CASSPDRGGHEQFF; DNA: TGTGCCAGCAGCCCGGACAGGGGAGGGCATGAGCAGTTCTTC
D: .; V: TRBV27; J: TRBJ2-1; size: .; CDR3: CASSFESRLYNEQFF; DNA: TGTGCCAGCAGTTTTGAAAGCCGCCTTTACAATGAGCAGTTCTTC
D: .; V: TRBV29-1; J: TRBJ1-1; size: many; CDR3: CSVEGTGLFF; DNA: TGCAGCGTTGAAGGAACCGGGCTGTTCTTT
D: .; V: TRBV25-1; J: TRBJ1-2; size: many; CDR3: CASSTLDGPNYGYTF; DNA: TGTGCCAGCAGTACCCTCGACGGTCCTAACTATGGCTACACCTTC
D: .; V: TRBV28; J: TRBJ1-2; size: .; CDR3: CVSSYPLYGYTF; DNA: TGTGTCAGCAGTTACCCTCTCTATGGCTACACCTTC
D: TRBD1; V: TRBV6-1; J: TRBJ2-2; size: .; CDR3: CASSARGTGGELFF; DNA: TGTGCCAGCAGTGCCAGGGGGACCGGCGGGGAGCTGTTTTTT
D: TRBD1; V: TRBV5-1; J: TRBJ1-1; size: many; CDR3: CASSKQGWDEAFF; DNA: TGCGCCAGCAGCAAACAGGGGTGGGATGAAGCTTTCTTT
D: .; V: TRBV10-3; J: TRBJ2-7; size: many; CDR3: CAISPYPTSYEQYF; DNA: TGTGCCATCAGCCCCTACCCGACCTCCTACGAGCAGTACTTC
D: .; V: TRBV9; J: TRBJ1-1; size: many; CDR3: CASSLRGSHTEAFF; DNA: TGTGCCAGCAGCTTAAGGGGTAGCCACACTGAAGCTTTCTTT
D: .; V: TRBV15; J: TRBJ1-4; size: many; CDR3: CATSRYRAADEKLFF; DNA: TGTGCCACCAGCAGGTACAGGGCCGCAGATGAAAAACTGTTTTTT
D: .; V: TRBV28; J: TRBJ1-1; size: many; CDR3: CASSLAGWNTEAFF; DNA: TGTGCCAGCAGTTTGGCGGGGTGGAACACTGAAGCTTTCTTT